This TCR beta chain was documented in a study of shared clonotypes between healthy human individuals. Looking at the study overall: Used for every donor were three CD4 naive, three CD4 memory, two CD8 naive and one CD8 memory plate.

Produced via immunoSEQ multiplex PCR; TCRdb's table is partial and in-frame only. The table lists more than 2 million clones, roughly 93% of them singletons. The CDR3 has 15 residues. The trim removed 8 bases at V and 0 bases at J, leaving 9 bases unmatched. Germline V gene lookup returns CDR1 SNHLY and CDR2 FYNNEI. Findings and caveats of the study: An effect of sequencing depth on clonotype sharing among donors was expected. Shared clonotypes across all four donors exceeded non-shared ones in generation probability. Tissues were not sampled, only blood, and their repertoires likely differ.

CD8 cells regarded as naive lacked CD45RO, were positively chosen for CCR7, and omitted terminally differentiated effector memory CD45RA+ cells. Of note for this clone: The antigen is not known.

V usage is TRBV2 and J usage is TRBJ2-7; 8 bases map to TRBD2. The receptor's source is a young man in good health. Some clones in this sample may be carry-over from other donors' samples. The specimen was naive CD8+ T cells from PBMCs. The CDR3 nucleotides read TGTGCCAGCTACATAACCGGGACTAGCTCCTACGAGCAGTACTTC. Its protein is CASYITGTSSYEQYF.